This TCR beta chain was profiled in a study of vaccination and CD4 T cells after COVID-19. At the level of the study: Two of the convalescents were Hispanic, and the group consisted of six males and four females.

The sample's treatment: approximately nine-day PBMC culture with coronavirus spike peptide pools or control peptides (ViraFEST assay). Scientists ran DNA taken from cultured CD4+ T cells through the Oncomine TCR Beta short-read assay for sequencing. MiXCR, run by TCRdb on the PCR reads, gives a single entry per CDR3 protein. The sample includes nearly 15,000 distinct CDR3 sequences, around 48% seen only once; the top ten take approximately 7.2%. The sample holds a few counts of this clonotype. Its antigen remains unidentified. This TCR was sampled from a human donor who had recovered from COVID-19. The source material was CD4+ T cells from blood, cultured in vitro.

The DNA for the CDR3 is TGTGCCAGCAGCAAAGTGGCTAGTCCCTACGAGCAGTACTTC. This gives the protein CASSKVASPYEQYF. The gene calls are TRBV21-1 and TRBJ2-7; the D call in the table, TRBD2, was not verified against the DNA. TRBV21-1 is reported as a pseudogene. There are 14 residues in the CDR3.